These T cell receptor beta chains were read from a single sample in a study of blood T cell repertoires in COVID-19. Only in-frame clones appear in the TCRdb table, and some are missing; sequencing was by immunoSEQ multiplex PCR. The table includes about 240,000 clones, 82% detected once. Source material: peripheral blood. The receptors come from a woman aged 60 to 75 with active or convalescent COVID-19. CDR3s include the opening cysteine and the closing phenylalanine or tryptophan. The D gene is left open where the match is weak. Clone size is shown for a subset of rows, as once, few, many or a class of expanded clone.

V	D	size	J	CDR3	DNA
TRBV29-1	-	-	TRBJ1-1	CSVVFGVGTEAFF	TGCAGCGTTGTATTCGGGGTGGGCACTGAAGCTTTCTTT
TRBV29-1	TRBD1	-	TRBJ1-2	CSVEGQGISGYTF	TGCAGCGTTGAGGGACAGGGGATAAGTGGCTACACCTTC
TRBV3-1/TRBV3-2	-	-	TRBJ1-4	CASSQVLASTNEKLFF	TGTGCCAGCAGCCAAGTCCTGGCCTCAACTAATGAAAAACTGTTTTTT
TRBV10-1	TRBD1	-	TRBJ1-6	CASSRDRGSPLHF	TGCGCCAGCAGTAGGGACAGGGGATCACCCCTCCACTTT
TRBV19	TRBD1	once	TRBJ1-4	CASRKSTGRNEKLFF	TGTGCCAGTAGGAAGTCGACAGGGAGGAATGAAAAACTGTTTTTT
TRBV5-1	TRBD2	-	TRBJ2-3	CASSLGLAGGPPSTDTQYF	TGCGCCAGCAGCTTGGGACTAGCGGGGGGACCTCCTAGCACAGATACGCAGTATTTT
TRBV7-9	TRBD2	many	TRBJ2-3	CASSLTSGGTDTQYF	TGTGCCAGCAGCTTGACTAGCGGGGGCACAGATACGCAGTATTTT
TRBV4-2	-	few	TRBJ1-5	CASSQGLGGASNQPQHF	TGTGCCAGCAGCCAAGGATTAGGGGGGGCGAGCAATCAGCCCCAGCATTTT
TRBV30	-	few	TRBJ1-6	CAWGRAGNNSPLHF	TGTGCCTGGGGGCGGGCCGGGAATAATTCACCCCTCCACTTT
TRBV30	-	-	TRBJ1-1	CAWQRTSGNTEAFF	TGTGCCTGGCAAAGAACGTCGGGGAACACTGAAGCTTTCTTT
TRBV3-1/TRBV3-2	-	-	TRBJ1-2	CASSQNRDNYGYTF	TGTGCCAGCAGCCAAAACAGGGACAACTATGGCTACACCTTC
TRBV2	-	once	TRBJ1-4	CASSVGGLTNEKLFF	TGTGCCAGCAGTGTAGGAGGGCTCACTAATGAAAAACTGTTTTTT
TRBV2	-	-	TRBJ1-4	CASSDTGIWEKLFF	TGTGCCAGCAGTGACACCGGGATTTGGGAAAAACTGTTTTTT
TRBV28	TRBD1	-	TRBJ1-5	CASRRQGAVGEPQHF	TGTGCCAGCAGGCGACAGGGAGCGGTAGGAGAGCCCCAGCATTTT
TRBV4-1	-	-	TRBJ1-3	CASSQAVVPGNTIYF	TGCGCCAGCAGCCAAGCGGTCGTTCCTGGAAACACCATATATTTT
TRBV6-2/TRBV6-3	-	-	TRBJ2-7	CASSLGAGAGVPSYEQYF	TGTGCCAGCAGCTTGGGGGCCGGTGCGGGGGTTCCCTCCTACGAGCAGTACTTC
TRBV5-4	TRBD2	-	TRBJ2-2	CASRREAGASGPTELFF	TGTGCCAGCAGACGGGAGGCCGGGGCTAGCGGCCCGACGGAGCTGTTTTTT
TRBV6-1	-	few	TRBJ1-5	CASSEAGAGGNQPQHF	TGTGCCAGCAGTGAAGCAGGGGCAGGGGGCAATCAGCCCCAGCATTTT
TRBV6-5	-	-	TRBJ1-1	CASRTSGGNTEAFF	TGTGCCAGCAGGACGTCGGGGGGGAACACTGAAGCTTTCTTT
TRBV29-1	TRBD1	-	TRBJ2-2	CSVERDRGGWTGELFF	TGCAGCGTTGAACGGGACAGGGGAGGGTGGACCGGGGAGCTGTTTTTT
TRBV30	-	-	TRBJ1-3	CAWTAGSNSGNTIYF	TGTGCCTGGACGGCGGGCAGCAACTCTGGAAACACCATATATTTT
TRBV11-1	-	-	TRBJ1-2	CASSHGGEGNLRGYTF	TGTGCCAGCAGCCATGGAGGGGAGGGGAATTTGCGTGGCTACACCTTC
TRBV19	-	-	TRBJ1-2	CASSNRAANYGYTF	TGTGCCAGTAGTAACAGGGCTGCTAACTATGGCTACACCTTC
TRBV6-5	TRBD2	-	TRBJ2-7	CASLAGYLAYEQYF	TGTGCCAGCCTAGCGGGGTATCTCGCCTACGAGCAGTACTTC
TRBV3-1/TRBV3-2	-	-	TRBJ1-4	CASSLYLDEKLFF	TGTGCCAGCAGCCTCTACCTTGATGAAAAACTGTTTTTT
TRBV7-9	-	-	TRBJ1-6	CASSRNAGPNSPLHF	TGTGCCAGCAGCAGGAATGCAGGGCCCAATTCACCCCTCCACTTT
TRBV5-1	-	once	TRBJ2-1	CASSSWVASSEQFF	TGCGCCAGCAGCTCTTGGGTAGCTTCTAGTGAGCAGTTCTTC
TRBV2	-	-	TRBJ1-2	CARRSGRYGYTF	TGTGCCAGGCGGTCGGGGAGGTATGGCTACACCTTC
TRBV5-4	TRBD1	-	TRBJ2-2	CASSGGTGGKTGELFF	TGTGCCAGCAGCGGAGGGACAGGGGGTAAGACCGGGGAGCTGTTTTTT
TRBV29-1	-	-	TRBJ2-5	CSGGVTSRETQYF	TGCAGCGGTGGGGTAACTAGTCGGGAGACCCAGTACTTC
TRBV12-5	TRBD1	-	TRBJ1-1	CASGLSYGTGSTEAFF	TGTGCTAGTGGTTTGAGCTACGGGACAGGGAGCACTGAAGCTTTCTTT
TRBV15	-	-	TRBJ2-2	CATSGRLDTGELFF	TGTGCCACCAGCGGTAGACTTGACACCGGGGAGCTGTTTTTT
TRBV3-1/TRBV3-2	-	few	TRBJ2-1	CASSQSLRGNYNEQFF	TGTGCCAGCAGCCAATCTTTACGGGGGAACTACAATGAGCAGTTCTTC
TRBV2	TRBD1	-	TRBJ1-3	CASNPQGAGNTIYF	TGTGCCAGCAACCCACAGGGGGCTGGAAACACCATATATTTT
TRBV30	TRBD1	-	TRBJ2-1	CAWTRGQGIYNEQFF	TGTGCCTGGACCAGGGGACAGGGGATCTACAATGAGCAGTTCTTC